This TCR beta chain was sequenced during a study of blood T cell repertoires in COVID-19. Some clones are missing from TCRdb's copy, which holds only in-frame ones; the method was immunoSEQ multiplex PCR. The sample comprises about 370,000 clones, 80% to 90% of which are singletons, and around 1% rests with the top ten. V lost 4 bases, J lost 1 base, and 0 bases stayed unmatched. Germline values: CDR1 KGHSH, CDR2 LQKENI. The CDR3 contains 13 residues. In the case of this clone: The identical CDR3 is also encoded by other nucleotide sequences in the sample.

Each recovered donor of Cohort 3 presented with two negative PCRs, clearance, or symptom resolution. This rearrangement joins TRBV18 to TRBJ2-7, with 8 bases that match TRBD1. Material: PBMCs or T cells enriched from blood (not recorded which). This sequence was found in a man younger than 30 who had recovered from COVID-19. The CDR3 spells CASSRDRSYEQYF. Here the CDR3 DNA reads TGTGCCAGCTCACGGGACAGGTCCTACGAGCAGTACTTC.